This TCR beta chain appears in the sequencing data of a study of PD-1 blockade in classical Hodgkin lymphoma (dated by TCRdb to about 2020). A note on the overall study: To define a peripheral blood immune signature of response to PD-1 blockade in classical Hodgkin lymphoma, the study combined TCR beta sequencing with CyTOF.

Results the study describes overall, beyond this receptor: Baseline TCR diversity was reported to be lower in newly diagnosed patients than in healthy donors and to be lower still in relapsed/refractory patients. Only a single clinical trial cohort was studied, and what caused the repertoire differences, possibly disease activity or prior therapy, remained undefined.

Trimming at the junction amounts to 4 bases on V and 1 base on J, and the germline ends lie 6 bases apart. Including the terminal cysteine and phenylalanine, the CDR3 comprises 13 residues. The kept DNA is CDR3 alone, 39 bases in frame from the first base. CDR1 and CDR2 were assigned from the germline V gene (reference sequence) as LNHDA and SQIVND. The Qiagen DNeasy kit was used to extract genomic DNA from unsorted PBMCs and from the negatively selected CD4+ and CD8+ fractions. Using primers that anneal to V and J segments, immunoSEQ multiplex PCR amplified the TCR beta CDR3 regions. Amplification bias was minimized using a synthetic immune receptor repertoire, and residual bias was removed computationally after sequencing. From the authors' description of their analysis: Repertoire diversity was quantified as the Shannon entropy index using custom Python scripts. Unsorted, CD4+ and CD8+ repertoires were examined separately, except in combined analyses, for which CD4+ and CD8+ sequences were merged in silico. In its TCRdb copy, this immuneACCESS table keeps in-frame sequences only and misses some clones. Where compared with another copy, unresolved V genes explain less than half of these, and the others have no known cause. For V, J and clone size, that table is used; D and trimming come from the DNA. The sample table lists fewer than 20,000 clones, 84% of them with a count of one. The ten largest make up 8% to 9% of the sample.

This sample's time point label indicates: newly diagnosed, previously untreated cHL patient sample. As a comparison group for the relapsed/refractory trial patients, PBMCs from patients with newly diagnosed, previously untreated classical Hodgkin lymphoma were sequenced. Peripheral blood was collected in 8 mL Vacutainer Cell Preparation Tubes, from which PBMCs were isolated by centrifugation and then cryopreserved. As concerns this clone: Its specific antigen is unknown. No much larger clone is present one base from it, and per-base qualities are unavailable.

This chain is built from TRBV19 and TRBJ2-3; the D gene cannot be named for sure. The receptor was derived from a human donor with classical Hodgkin lymphoma. What was sequenced was peripheral blood mononuclear cells (PBMCs). The CDR3 corresponds to CASSTDGTDTQYF. The nucleotide sequence is given as TGTGCCAGTAGTACGGACGGCACAGATACGCAGTATTTT.